This TCR beta chain was captured by sequencing in a study of blood T cell repertoires in COVID-19. At the level of the study: Sample material is recorded as cDNA or gDNA derived from T cells, B-cell-depleted T cells, or PBMCs.

Clones were sequenced by immunoSEQ multiplex PCR, and TCRdb holds only the in-frame ones, with some missing. This sample has roughly 200,000 clones, with 70% to 85% found just once. The CDR3 has 15 residues. The V and J ends lost 3 bases and 2 bases, in that order; junction bases with no gene match: 1. Germline values: CDR1 MRHNA, CDR2 SNTAGT. The sequenced sample consisted of peripheral blood. The clonotype comes from a man in his forties or fifties who had recovered from COVID-19. The chain employs TRBV6-4 and TRBJ2-3; 11 bases map to TRBD2. CDR3 sequence reads: CASSEGLADTDTQYF. CDR3 in DNA: TGTGCCAGCAGTGAGGGACTAGCGGACACAGATACGCAGTATTTT.